Each of the 5 T cell receptor beta chains below was sequenced from the same sample in a study of blood T cell repertoires in COVID-19. Produced via immunoSEQ multiplex PCR; TCRdb's table is partial and in-frame only. This table holds roughly 130,000 clones, approximately 83% found once. The sequenced material came from peripheral blood. These receptors were taken from a man aged 40-49 years with active or convalescent COVID-19.

The chain is built from TRBV7-2 and TRBJ1-3; weak D call: TRBD1 (5 bases). Trimming took off 1 base at V and 2 bases at J, with 9 bases between the two ends. This CDR3 comprises 15 residues. CDR1 SGHTA and CDR2 FQGNSA come from the germline V gene. The CDR3 protein is CASSLGGGAGNTIYF. CDR3 nucleotide sequence: TGTGCCAGCAGCTTAGGGGGGGGTGCTGGAAACACCATATATTTT.

The chain recombines TRBV27 with TRBJ1-1; 12 bases are a match to TRBD1. CDR3 size: 15 residues. Germline lookup yields CDR1 MNHEY and CDR2 SMNVEV (reference sequence). V dropped 6 bases and J dropped 6; count of bases not matched to a gene: 8. CDR3 amino acids: CASRRGTGGIAEAFF. The CDR3 bases are TGTGCCAGCAGGAGGGGGACAGGGGGCATAGCTGAAGCTTTCTTT.

The chain couples TRBV6-5 to TRBJ1-3, with D hard to call. Germline CDR1 MNHEY, CDR2 SVGAGI. The length of the CDR3 is 15 residues. V gave up 0 bases and J gave up 0 bases, with 6 bases separating them. The CDR3 DNA sequence: TGTGCCAGCAGTTACTCTGGCTTCTCTGGAAACACCATATATTTT. Translating it yields CASSYSGFSGNTIYF.

This clone was recorded a few times. The V and J genes are TRBV6-5 and TRBJ1-2; unclear D gene. Germline V gives CDR1 MNHEY, CDR2 SVGAGI. V was trimmed by 1 base and J by 8 bases, leaving 11 bases between them. The CDR3 length is 13 residues. DNA of the CDR3: TGTGCCAGCAGTTACTATGGCAACGGGGGCTACACCTTC. Its protein product is CASSYYGNGGYTF.

The rearrangement uses TRBV3-1 (or the pseudogene TRBV3-2) and TRBJ2-5; 7 nucleotides match TRBD2. CDR3 length: 14 amino acids. J gave up 2 bases and V 3 bases, and 3 bases lay outside the gene matches. Germline V gives CDR1 LGHDT, CDR2 YNNKEL (reference sequence). The CDR3, as DNA: TGTGCCAGCAGCCAGTCGGGACTACAAGAGACCCAGTACTTC. Protein: CASSQSGLQETQYF.